Below, 23 T cell receptor beta chains from the same sample are listed, as sequenced in a study of OX40 agonist ivuxolimab in advanced cancers. Sequenced by immunoSEQ multiplex PCR; TCRdb stores in-frame clones only, minus some. This table holds about 120,000 clones, over 75% found once. This specimen consisted of CD4+ or CD8+ T cells sorted from blood, obtained in a trial of the OX40 agonist ivuxolimab. These receptors were obtained from an adult with an advanced solid tumor such as melanoma, head and neck, liver or kidney cancer.

The chain couples TRBV7-9 to TRBJ1-2; D is unresolved. CDR1 and CDR2 from the germline V gene are SEHNR and FQNEAQ (reference sequence). Trimming left V 8 bases short and J 2 bases short, with 15 bases between. The CDR3 is made up of 14 amino acids. The CDR3 spells CASGLSGQNYGYTF. CDR3 sequence (DNA): TGTGCCAGCGGGCTCTCTGGGCAGAACTATGGCTACACCTTC. Variable domain in full (rest from reference TRBV7-9 and TRBJ1-2): DTGVSQNPRHKITKRGQNVTFRCDPISEHNRLYWYRQTLGQGPEFLTYFQNEAQLEKSRLLSDRFSAERPKGSFSTLEIQRTEQGDSAMYLCASGLSGQNYGYTFGSGTRLTVV.

The chain has TRBV2 and TRBJ1-2; the match to TRBD1 covers 10 bases. This CDR3 region has 15 residues. From germline, CDR1 is SNHLY and CDR2 FYNNEI. The V segment lost 1 base and the J segment 6 bases; nucleotides outside the gene matches: 5. The CDR3 sequence: CASSEGQGAGDGYTF. CDR3 coding DNA: TGTGCCAGCAGTGAAGGACAGGGGGCCGGGGATGGCTACACCTTC.

Concerning this clone itself: A read error may account for a junction end that differs from germline. The V gene is TRBV7-7, the J gene TRBJ1-4; the D is unclear. Germline V gene data show CDR1 as SSHAT and CDR2 as FNYEAQ (reference sequence). The CDR3 length is 15 residues. The CDR3 DNA sequence: TGTGCTAGCAGCGCCGTCGGCAGTGTAAATGAAAAACTGTTTTTT. Protein sequence: CASSAVGSVNEKLFF.

The J gene is TRBJ1-5, the V gene TRBV10-3; D not resolved. Germline lookup yields CDR1 ENHRY and CDR2 SYGVKD. Deletions cut 3 bases from V and 4 bases from J, with 7 bases between. CDR3 length equals 13 residues. CDR3 residues: CAISDSLNQPQHF. The DNA for the CDR3 is TGTGCCATCAGTGACAGTTTAAATCAGCCCCAGCATTTT.

The V gene is TRBV7-2, the J gene TRBJ2-5; D is ambiguous. The V gene lost 0 bases and the J gene lost 4 bases, with 3 bases spanning the gap. CDR3 size: 12 residues. Germline V gene lookup returns CDR1 SGHTA and CDR2 FQGNSA. CDR3 sequence: CASSLARETQYF. For the CDR3, the DNA is TGTGCCAGCAGCTTAGCGAGAGAGACCCAGTACTTC.

The table lists this clone with a count of one. The chain links TRBV7-9 to TRBJ1-2; no clear D gene. The CDR3 has 13 amino acids. Germline V gene lookup returns CDR1 SEHNR and CDR2 FQNEAQ (reference sequence). V was shortened by 5 bases and J by 6 bases, with 13 bases between the two germline ends. CDR3 nucleotides: TGTGCCAGCAGCCCCCGCGGTATTGATGGCTACACCTTC. Protein sequence: CASSPRGIDGYTF.

The chain employs TRBV21-1 and TRBJ1-5; TRBD1, the table's D call, lacks a check against the DNA. TRBV21-1 has pseudogene status. The CDR3 length is 16 residues. The CDR3 DNA sequence: TGTGCCAGCAGGGGGTACCTAATACAGGGCAACCAGCCCCAGCATTTT. It codes for CASRGYLIQGNQPQHF.

This clone was recorded a few times. This chain connects TRBV25-1 to TRBJ1-3; no clear D gene. V lost 0 bases, J lost 3 bases, and 6 bases lay in between. This CDR3 comprises 14 residues. Germline V gene lookup returns CDR1 MGHDK and CDR2 SYGVNS. CDR3 protein: CASSEYKGGNTIYF. CDR3 bases: TGTGCCAGCAGTGAATATAAGGGTGGAAACACCATATATTTT.

V and J are TRBV30 and TRBJ2-7; no clear D. Per germline, CDR1 GTSNPN and CDR2 SVGIG (reference sequence). The CDR3 consists of 13 residues. Trimming shortened V by 2 bases and J by 0 bases, and 8 bases separated the two germline ends. This chain's CDR3 is CAWSLWYSYEQYF. The CDR3 coding sequence is TGTGCCTGGAGTTTATGGTACTCCTACGAGCAGTACTTC. The full variable domain, with the rest looked up from reference TRBV30 and TRBJ2-7, is SQTIHQWPATLVQPVGSPLSLECTVEGTSNPNLYWYRQAAGRGLQLLFYSVGIGQISSEVPQNLSASRPQDRQFILSSKKLLLSDSGFYLCAWSLWYSYEQYFGPGTRLTVT.

The chain links TRBV9 to TRBJ2-7; TRBD1 agrees at 9 bases. V lost 3 bases to trimming and J lost 3 bases; unmatched junction nucleotides: 7. This CDR3 comprises 15 residues. Germline V gives CDR1 SGDLS, CDR2 YYNGEE. The CDR3 DNA is TGTGCCAGCAGCGAACAGGGGGCGACGAGCTACGAGCAGTACTTC. Translating it yields CASSEQGATSYEQYF.

This chain links TRBV28 with TRBJ1-5; D not resolved. V gave up 4 bases and J gave up 5 bases, with 12 bases separating them. This CDR3 spans 14 amino acids. The germline gives CDR1 MDHEN, CDR2 SYDVKM. CDR3 coding DNA: TGTGCCAGCAGTTCCCGAGGGTACGATCAGCCCCAGCATTTT. This encodes CASSSRGYDQPQHF. Full variable domain (remainder filled in from reference TRBV28 and TRBJ1-5): DVKVTQSSRYLVKRTGEKVFLECVQDMDHENMFWYRQDPGLGLRLIYFSYDVKMKEKGDIPEGYSVSREKKERFSLILESASTNQTSMYLCASSSRGYDQPQHFGDGTRLSIL.

The rearrangement uses TRBV28 and TRBJ2-6, with D uncertain. The CDR3 loop spans 15 amino acids. V was clipped by 5 bases and J by 2 bases, with 10 bases between them. Germline V gene lookup returns CDR1 MDHEN and CDR2 SYDVKM. In DNA, the CDR3 is TGTGCCAGCAGTCGATCACAAACTGGGGCCAACGTCCTGACTTTC. Translated: CASSRSQTGANVLTF. The variable domain in full, with the rest retrieved from reference TRBV28 and TRBJ2-6, is DVKVTQSSRYLVKRTGEKVFLECVQDMDHENMFWYRQDPGLGLRLIYFSYDVKMKEKGDIPEGYSVSREKKERFSLILESASTNQTSMYLCASSRSQTGANVLTFGAGSRLTVL.

CDR3: CASSLVLAGAETQYF. CDR3 nucleotide sequence: TGCGCCAGCAGCTTGGTTCTAGCGGGGGCAGAGACCCAGTACTTC. This sequence joins TRBV5-1 and TRBJ2-5; 10 bases fit TRBD2. V shed 0 bases, J shed 4 bases, and the junction held 3 bases outside the gene matches. The germline gives CDR1 SGHRS, CDR2 YFSETQ. This CDR3 region has 15 residues. The variable domain in full, with the rest retrieved from reference TRBV5-1 and TRBJ2-5, is KAGVTQTPRYLIKTRGQQVTLSCSPISGHRSVSWYQQTPGQGLQFLFEYFSETQRNKGNFPGRFSGRQFSNSRSEMNVSTLELGDSALYLCASSLVLAGAETQYFGPGTRLLVL.

The J gene is TRBJ1-6, the V gene TRBV30; D unresolved. CDR3 size: 15 residues. Trimming took 2 bases from V and 0 from J, leaving 8 bases between them. Germline loops: CDR1 GTSNPN, CDR2 SVGIG (reference sequence). This chain's CDR3 is CAWSRASSYNSPLHF. The CDR3, as DNA: TGTGCCTGGAGTAGGGCCAGCTCCTATAATTCACCCCTCCACTTT. Filled out from reference TRBV30 and TRBJ1-6, the complete variable domain reads SQTIHQWPATLVQPVGSPLSLECTVEGTSNPNLYWYRQAAGRGLQLLFYSVGIGQISSEVPQNLSASRPQDRQFILSSKKLLLSDSGFYLCAWSRASSYNSPLHFGNGTRLTVT.

The rearrangement uses TRBV5-6 and TRBJ2-1; 8 bases map to TRBD1. J gave up 5 bases and V 3 bases, and 4 bases lay outside the gene matches. The CDR3 contains 14 residues. Germline CDR1 is SGHDT and CDR2 is YYEEEE. DNA for the CDR3: TGTGCCAGCAGCTACACAGGGGGGAACAATGAGCAGTTCTTC. Protein: CASSYTGGNNEQFF.

The rearrangement uses TRBV28 and TRBJ2-3; D is undetermined. Per the germline V gene, CDR1 is MDHEN and CDR2 is SYDVKM. The length of the CDR3 is 13 residues. V dropped 4 bases and J dropped 6 bases, with 11 bases sitting between them. Here the CDR3 reads CASSSHSADTQYF. CDR3 bases: TGTGCCAGCAGTTCTCACAGCGCTGATACGCAGTATTTT.

V and J are TRBV27 and TRBJ2-1; 8 nucleotides agree with TRBD2. Trimming removed 3 bases from V and 4 bases from J; junction bases left unmatched: 2. Germline V gene data show CDR1 as MNHEY and CDR2 as SMNVEV (reference sequence). The CDR3 contains 14 residues. The CDR3 loop is CASSLAGGYNEQFF. DNA for the CDR3: TGTGCCAGCAGTTTGGCGGGGGGTTACAATGAGCAGTTCTTC.

The CDR3 DNA follows: TGTGCCAGCAGCCAGCCCCACGGGACAGGGAACGAGCAGTACTTC. Protein: CASSQPHGTGNEQYF. J is TRBJ2-7 and V is TRBV5-6; 9 nucleotides align to TRBD1. CDR3 length: 15 amino acids. Germline lookup yields CDR1 SGHDT and CDR2 YYEEEE. V dropped 4 bases and J dropped 5; count of bases not matched to a gene: 10.

The chain uses TRBV20-1 and TRBJ2-3; D unclear. The CDR3 spans 10 residues. Germline V lookup: CDR1 DFQATT, CDR2 SNEGSKA (reference sequence). Trimming pared 6 bases from V and 7 bases from J, leaving 8 bases between. CDR3 in amino acids: CSAHFHTQYF. The CDR3 DNA is TGCAGTGCCCACTTTCATACGCAGTATTTT.

The chain has TRBV7-3 and TRBJ2-1; D could derive from TRBD1 or TRBD2 (6 bases each). V lost 3 bases, J lost 7 bases, and 19 bases lay in between. This CDR3 is 16 amino acids long. Germline values: CDR1 SGHTA, CDR2 FQGTGA. The CDR3 spells CASSFKLGGSRNEQFF. CDR3 sequence (DNA): TGTGCCAGCAGCTTCAAGTTAGGGGGGAGTAGGAATGAGCAGTTCTTC.

This chain links TRBV15 with TRBJ1-1; weak D call: TRBD1 (6 bases). V was shortened by 0 bases and J by 1 base, with 9 bases between the two germline ends. Germline loops: CDR1 LNHNV, CDR2 YYDKDF (reference sequence). CDR3 length: 15 amino acids. CDR3 amino acids: CATSRDNRANTEAFF. DNA of the CDR3: TGTGCCACCAGCAGAGACAACAGGGCGAACACTGAAGCTTTCTTT.

The V gene is TRBV29-1, the J gene TRBJ2-1, with TRBD1 identical over 8 bases. Germline V lookup: CDR1 SQVTM, CDR2 ANQGSEA. After removal of 7 bases from V and 6 bases from J, the junction contained 5 bases not matched to a gene. This CDR3 is 12 amino acids long. In DNA form, the CDR3 reads TGCAGCGCACAACAGGGGGTCAATGAGCAGTTCTTC. It specifies CSAQQGVNEQFF.

The rearrangement links TRBV28 to TRBJ2-6; D uncertain. V gave up 6 bases and J gave up 2 bases, with 14 bases separating them. This CDR3 region has 16 residues. Germline assignment: CDR1 MDHEN and CDR2 SYDVKM. CDR3 sequence (DNA): TGTGCCAGCAGGACCTCAACATTTACTGGGGCCAACGTCCTGACTTTC. Its translation: CASRTSTFTGANVLTF. Drawing the rest from reference TRBV28 and TRBJ2-6, the complete variable domain is DVKVTQSSRYLVKRTGEKVFLECVQDMDHENMFWYRQDPGLGLRLIYFSYDVKMKEKGDIPEGYSVSREKKERFSLILESASTNQTSMYLCASRTSTFTGANVLTFGAGSRLTVL.